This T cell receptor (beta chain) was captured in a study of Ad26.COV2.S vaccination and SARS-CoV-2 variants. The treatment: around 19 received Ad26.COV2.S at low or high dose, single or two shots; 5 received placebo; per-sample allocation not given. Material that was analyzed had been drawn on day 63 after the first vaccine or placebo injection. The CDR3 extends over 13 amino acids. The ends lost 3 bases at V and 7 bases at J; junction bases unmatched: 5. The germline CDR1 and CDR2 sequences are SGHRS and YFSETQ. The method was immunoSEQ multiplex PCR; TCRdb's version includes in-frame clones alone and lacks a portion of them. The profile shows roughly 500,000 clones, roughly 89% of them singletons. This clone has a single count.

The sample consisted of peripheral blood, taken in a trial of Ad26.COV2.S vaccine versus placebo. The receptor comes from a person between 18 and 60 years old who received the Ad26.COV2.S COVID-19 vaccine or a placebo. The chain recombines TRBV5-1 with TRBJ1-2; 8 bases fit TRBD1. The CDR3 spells CASSSDRVGGYTF. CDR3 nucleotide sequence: TGCGCCAGCAGCTCGGACAGGGTTGGTGGCTACACCTTC. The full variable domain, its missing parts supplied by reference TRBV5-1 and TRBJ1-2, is KAGVTQTPRYLIKTRGQQVTLSCSPISGHRSVSWYQQTPGQGLQFLFEYFSETQRNKGNFPGRFSGRQFSNSRSEMNVSTLELGDSALYLCASSSDRVGGYTFGSGTRLTVV.